One and the same sample provided the 2 T cell receptor beta chains below, sequenced in a study of OX40 agonist ivuxolimab in advanced cancers. This table comes from immunoSEQ multiplex PCR, and its TCRdb copy is limited to in-frame clones, with some not included. Counted here are about 24,000 clones, more than 75% occurring once; the ten biggest clones make up around 49%. The material sequenced was CD4+ or CD8+ T cells sorted from blood, taken in a trial of the OX40 agonist ivuxolimab. These TCRs come from an adult with an advanced solid tumor such as melanoma, head and neck, liver or kidney cancer.

A single count supports this clone. The chain employs TRBV11-2 and TRBJ2-7; weak D call: TRBD2 (6 bases). The length of the CDR3 is 13 residues. Per germline, CDR1 SGHAT and CDR2 FQNNGV. V was pared by 1 base and J by 3 bases, with 7 bases between. The CDR3 loop is CASSLGAGYEQYF. The DNA of the CDR3 is TGTGCCAGCAGCTTAGGAGCGGGCTACGAGCAGTACTTC.

V is TRBV6-1 and J is TRBJ2-1; perhaps D is TRBD1 or TRBD2 (5 bases each). Trimming took 1 base from V and 4 from J, leaving 26 bases between them. The V gene's germline CDR1 is MNHNS and CDR2 SASEGT. This CDR3 is 20 amino acids long. CDR3: CASSEGPGTRLLRAYNEQFF. As DNA, the CDR3 is TGTGCCAGCAGTGAAGGGCCCGGGACCCGGCTTCTAAGAGCATACAATGAGCAGTTCTTC.